This is a list of T cell receptor beta chains from one sample in a study of beta chain features in type 1 diabetes. The repertoire was sequenced with immunoSEQ multiplex PCR; TCRdb's copy has only in-frame clones and lacks some. The sample yields 810,000 or so clones, about 17% seen once. Sequencing used naive CD4+ T cells from blood. The source of these receptors is a woman aged 18 to 35 in good health. Both conserved end residues are part of each CDR3.

V gene: TRBV2; CDR3 protein: CASKVGLSDEQYF
V gene: TRBV21-1; CDR3 protein: CASRGSEAFF
V gene: TRBV19; CDR3 protein: CASSGVLNTEAFF
V gene: TRBV25-1; CDR3 protein: CASSLRGPTGELFF
V gene: TRBV19; CDR3 protein: CASSIGTSVDTQYF
V gene: TRBV6-6; CDR3 protein: CASSRDRAYEQYF
V gene: TRBV7-2; CDR3 protein: CASSFGGHSSEQFF
V gene: TRBV7-2; CDR3 protein: CASSKSGLGYNEQFF
V gene: TRBV25-1; CDR3 protein: CASGRRDRETQYF
V gene: TRBV11-1; CDR3 protein: CASSLWLDPLRDTQYF
V gene: TRBV19; CDR3 protein: CASSSYGTQYF
V gene: TRBV5-6; CDR3 protein: CASSLGRRAGELFF
V gene: TRBV18; CDR3 protein: CASSSGLDNEQFF
V gene: TRBV2; CDR3 protein: CASSPPRTEMNTEAFF
V gene: TRBV7-9; CDR3 protein: CASSHGRGDEQFF
V gene: TRBV6-6; CDR3 protein: CASSRGLINSYNEQFF
V gene: TRBV29-1; CDR3 protein: CSVARTQDEQFF
V gene: TRBV9; CDR3 protein: CASSRQGYQPQHF
V gene: TRBV28; CDR3 protein: CASSPPGLGRYQPQHF
V gene: TRBV15; CDR3 protein: CATSRDPKLTFDEQFF
V gene: TRBV7-3; CDR3 protein: CASSLAGGLAGGSNEQFF
V gene: TRBV27; CDR3 protein: CASSSRGTRAYEQYF
V gene: TRBV9; CDR3 protein: CASSETPGTLTGELFF
V gene: TRBV15; CDR3 protein: CATSRGIGQFYEQYF
V gene: TRBV5-7; CDR3 protein: CASSLVGDGANVLTF
V gene: TRBV9; CDR3 protein: CASSYSGSYADTQYF
V gene: TRBV7-3; CDR3 protein: CASSPTQVSGELFF
V gene: TRBV28; CDR3 protein: CASRPGGQPQHF
V gene: TRBV10-3; CDR3 protein: CAISDGPGAVYEQYF
V gene: TRBV21-1; CDR3 protein: CASREKEFFRAGRKEETQYF
V gene: TRBV7-2; CDR3 protein: CASSLGVSMNTEAFF
V gene: TRBV7-9; CDR3 protein: CASSPGQGFNQPQHF
V gene: TRBV6-6; CDR3 protein: CASIMSGGQETQYF
V gene: TRBV5-1; CDR3 protein: CASSSDGTATYEQYF
V gene: TRBV5-1; CDR3 protein: CASSKDRGSETQYF
V gene: TRBV2; CDR3 protein: CASSERRGLRTDTQYF
V gene: TRBV27; CDR3 protein: CASSLKHSYNEQFF
V gene: TRBV2; CDR3 protein: CASSEVVLAATGELFF
V gene: TRBV7-9; CDR3 protein: CASSLGTGDTEAFF
V gene: TRBV11-2; CDR3 protein: CASSSSLDPQETQYF
V gene: TRBV7-9; CDR3 protein: CASSFGRATSTNEKLFF
V gene: TRBV14; CDR3 protein: CASSQGGGQAWRETQYF
V gene: TRBV6-5; CDR3 protein: CASRLLGYNEQFF
V gene: TRBV14; CDR3 protein: CASSQISGNGYTF
V gene: TRBV4-3; CDR3 protein: CASSQDRLGGSSYNEQFF
V gene: TRBV11-2; CDR3 protein: CASRYAGGSNNEQFF
V gene: TRBV6-6; CDR3 protein: CASTLSGRVDTQYF
V gene: TRBV10-3; CDR3 protein: CAIKTAGGTDTQYF
V gene: TRBV9; CDR3 protein: CASSVAIPDTQYF
V gene: TRBV7-2; CDR3 protein: CASSLGEYNQPQHF
V gene: TRBV14; CDR3 protein: CASSQDRLRGNKETQYF
V gene: TRBV2; CDR3 protein: CASSGEGFSQYF